This entry lists 8 T cell receptor beta chains sequenced from one sample in a study of cytomegalovirus exposure and HLA in healthy donors. Amplification used 60 Vbeta primers and 13 Jbeta primers. Sequenced by immunoSEQ multiplex PCR; TCRdb stores in-frame clones only, minus some. The table has some 110,000 clones, approximately 70% seen once. The sequenced sample was PBMCs. Receptor source: a man younger than 45 in good health and CMV-seropositive.

Details on this clone: One junction end disagrees with the germline gene, perhaps due to a read error. V gene TRBV27 combines with J gene TRBJ2-1; D unresolved. The CDR3 extends over 14 amino acids. The germline CDR1 and CDR2 sequences are MNHEY and SMNVEV (reference sequence). The CDR3 loop is CASSLGQATNEQLF. CDR3 DNA: TGTGCCAGCAGTTTAGGGCAGGCTACGAATGAGCAGCTCTTC.

As for this clone: Other DNA sequences in the same sample also yield this CDR3. CDR3: CASSFQGTEAFF. CDR3 nucleotides: TGCGCCAGCAGCTTTCAGGGAACTGAAGCTTTCTTT. The rearrangement links TRBV5-1 to TRBJ1-1, with D possibly TRBD1 on 5 matching bases. This CDR3 comprises 12 residues. Trimming stripped 2 bases from V and 5 bases from J, with 7 bases between. The germline gives CDR1 SGHRS, CDR2 YFSETQ.

This chain links TRBV20-1 with TRBJ1-4, with a possible D match to TRBD1 (5 bases). CDR1 is DFQATT and CDR2 is SNEGSKA in the germline V gene (reference sequence). Trimming removed 6 bases at V and 10 bases at J, with 12 bases between. The CDR3 totals 11 residues. CDR3 sequence (DNA): TGCAGTGCACCCCAGGGAGGAAAACTGTTTTTT. It translates to CSAPQGGKLFF.

The chain is built from TRBV19 and TRBJ2-2; 9 bases match TRBD1. Germline V gives CDR1 LNHDA, CDR2 SQIVND (reference sequence). V lost 1 base to trimming and J lost 6 bases; unmatched junction nucleotides: 3. The CDR3 runs 15 residues. The CDR3 DNA reads as TGTGCCAGTAGTATAGGGACAGGGGAATCCGGGGAGCTGTTTTTT. It yields the protein CASSIGTGESGELFF.

This chain connects TRBV30 to TRBJ2-3, with a possible D match to TRBD1 (7 bases). With 0 bases removed from V and 1 base from J, the gap between germline ends came to 11 bases. This CDR3 comprises 15 residues. Germline values: CDR1 GTSNPN, CDR2 SVGIG (reference sequence). DNA for the CDR3: TGTGCCTGGAGTGTACGGGGGACAGGCACAGATACGCAGTATTTT. Its protein is CAWSVRGTGTDTQYF.

On this clone itself: The junction departs from the called germline gene at one end, perhaps through a read error. J is TRBJ2-3 and V is TRBV6-1, with a weak D call TRBD1 (6 bases). This CDR3 spans 15 amino acids. Germline loops: CDR1 MNHNS, CDR2 SASEGT. CDR3 region: CASRLTTRDTGTQYF. CDR3 bases: TGTGCCAGCAGACTAACAACCCGGGACACAGGTACGCAGTATTTT.

This sequence joins TRBV28 and TRBJ1-5; 8 nucleotides line up with TRBD1. The CDR3 extends over 16 amino acids. CDR1 and CDR2 (germline): MDHEN, SYDVKM. After removal of 7 bases from V and 5 bases from J, the junction contained 13 bases not matched to a gene. The CDR3 nucleotides are TGTGCCAGCAAGGACCAGGGGGCGTCCCCCGATCAGCCCCAGCATTTT. It translates to CASKDQGASPDQPQHF.

This clone was counted between two and nine times. V gene TRBV6-1 combines with J gene TRBJ1-4; 7 nucleotides match TRBD1. The CDR3 runs to 14 residues. V shed 5 bases and J 7 bases; nucleotides not matched to a gene: 7. Germline values: CDR1 MNHNS, CDR2 SASEGT. The CDR3 sequence is CASSLDRVPEKLFF. The CDR3 region has the DNA TGTGCCAGCAGTTTAGACAGGGTGCCTGAAAAACTGTTTTTT.